The next 20 T cell receptor beta chains were all read from a single sample in a study of cytomegalovirus exposure and HLA in healthy donors. PCR primers comprised 60 Vbeta and 13 Jbeta primers. Clones were read by immunoSEQ multiplex PCR, and TCRdb kept only the in-frame ones, dropping some. The sample yields around 150,000 clones, about 81% seen once. What was sequenced was PBMCs. The receptor set was obtained from a woman between 50 and 59 years old in good health and CMV-seropositive.

This clone appeared a few times. The chain has TRBV7-9 and TRBJ2-3; a weak D match, TRBD2 (6 bases). V lost 3 bases, J lost 1 base, and 11 bases lay in between. CDR3 length: 15 amino acids. Germline V lookup: CDR1 SEHNR, CDR2 FQNEAQ (reference sequence). The CDR3 coding sequence is TGTGCCAGCAGCTTTATGGGGGGTGGCACAGATACGCAGTATTTT. It specifies CASSFMGGGTDTQYF.

The CDR3 bases are TGCGCCAGCAGCCAAGATCTTGTGAAGCTTAACACCGGGGAGCTGTTTTTT. Protein sequence: CASSQDLVKLNTGELFF. The rearrangement uses TRBV4-1 and TRBJ2-2; D not certain. The CDR3 sequence is 17 residues long. Germline CDR1 reads MGHRA; CDR2 reads YSYEKL. With 0 bases removed from V and 2 bases from J, the gap between germline ends came to 13 bases.

This clone was picked up one time. V usage is TRBV7-8 and J usage is TRBJ1-3; TRBD1 is a possible D gene (6 bases). Trimming pared 4 bases from V and 4 bases from J, leaving 11 bases between. The CDR3 loop spans 14 amino acids. Germline-derived CDR1 and CDR2 are SGHVS and FQNEAQ. The CDR3 sequence is CASSSQGMGNTIYF. For the CDR3, the DNA is TGTGCCAGCAGCTCTCAGGGGATGGGAAACACCATATATTTT.

The CDR3 loop is CASSFLANEQFF. CDR3 nucleotide sequence: TGTGCCAGCAGCTTTCTAGCGAATGAGCAGTTCTTC. V usage is TRBV7-9 and J usage is TRBJ2-1; maybe TRBD2 (6 bases). Germline values: CDR1 SEHNR, CDR2 FQNEAQ (reference sequence). V lost 3 bases, J lost 7 bases, and 7 bases lay in between. This CDR3 spans 12 amino acids.

The chain carries TRBV30 and TRBJ1-1; 12 positions agree with TRBD1. The CDR3 totals 19 residues. Germline lookup yields CDR1 GTSNPN and CDR2 SVGIG (reference sequence). The J segment lost 1 base and the V segment lost 2 bases, leaving 14 bases of the junction unmatched. The CDR3 loop reads CAWSRSSGTGGNRNTEAFF. As DNA, the CDR3 is TGTGCCTGGAGTCGATCATCCGGGACAGGGGGCAATCGGAACACTGAAGCTTTCTTT.

The genes are TRBV11-2 and TRBJ2-1; TRBD2 matches 12 bases. Germline trimming cut 1 base from V and 6 bases from J; bases unmatched to any gene: 7. Germline V CDR1 and CDR2: SGHAT, FQNNGV. This CDR3 contains 17 residues. The CDR3 spells CASSLGRTSGIGNEQFF. The CDR3, as DNA: TGTGCCAGCAGCTTAGGACGGACTAGCGGGATTGGCAATGAGCAGTTCTTC. The full variable domain, its missing parts supplied by reference TRBV11-2 and TRBJ2-1, is EAGVAQSPRYKIIEKRQSVAFWCNPISGHATLYWYQQILGQGPKLLIQFQNNGVVDDSQLPKDRFSAERLKGVDSTLKIQPAKLEDSAVYLCASSLGRTSGIGNEQFFGPGTRLTVL.

The chain couples TRBV6-1 to TRBJ1-4; tentative D call: TRBD1 (5 bases). This CDR3 comprises 14 residues. Germline CDR1 is MNHNS and CDR2 is SASEGT. V gave up 5 bases and J gave up 2 bases, with 9 bases separating them. CDR3 bases: TGTGCCAGCAGTTCGACAGTGACTAATGAAAAACTGTTTTTT. It codes for CASSSTVTNEKLFF.

Comments on this clone: Other DNA sequences from this sample encode an identical CDR3 as well. DNA of the CDR3: TGTGCCAGTAGTAGGGGTACTAGCGGTATTTACGAGCAGTACTTC. Its translation is CASSRGTSGIYEQYF. The V and J genes are TRBV19 and TRBJ2-7; 8 bases map to TRBD2. This CDR3 is 15 amino acids long. Germline CDR1 LNHDA, CDR2 SQIVND (reference sequence). After removal of 4 bases from V and 4 bases from J, the junction contained 9 bases not matched to a gene.

The chain is built from TRBV11-1 and TRBJ2-7; 8 bases agree with TRBD1. CDR1 and CDR2 from the germline V gene are SGHAT and FQDESV (reference sequence). This CDR3 is built from 14 residues. V lost 3 bases, J lost 7 bases, and 8 bases stayed unmatched. The CDR3 DNA follows: TGTGCCAGCAGCTTTCGGGACAGGACGATGGAGCAGTACTTC. This sequence encodes CASSFRDRTMEQYF.

The chain recombines TRBV2 with TRBJ1-2; D is unclear. With 5 bases removed from V and 8 bases from J, the gap between germline ends came to 12 bases. CDR3 length: 12 amino acids. Per the germline V gene, CDR1 is SNHLY and CDR2 is FYNNEI. The CDR3 DNA reads TGTGCCAGCAGTAGCCCCTTCGGGGGCTACACCTTC. This encodes CASSSPFGGYTF.

The chain recombines TRBV6-6 with TRBJ1-1, with TRBD1 matching over 8 bases. Germline CDR1 is MNHNY and CDR2 is SVGAGI (reference sequence). V was pared by 6 bases and J by 2 bases, with 8 bases of the junction left unmatched. The length of the CDR3 is 15 residues. The CDR3 DNA reads TGTGCCAGCAGCTGGCCGGACAGGGCCAACACTGAAGCTTTCTTT. Protein product: CASSWPDRANTEAFF.

There are a few counts of this clone. This chain joins TRBV30 and TRBJ1-2; D perhaps matches TRBD1 (5 bases). From germline, CDR1 is GTSNPN and CDR2 SVGIG (reference sequence). Trimming took off 0 bases at V and 8 bases at J, with 13 bases between the two ends. The CDR3 sequence is 13 residues long. The CDR3 coding sequence is TGTGCCTGGAGTGTACGGGCAGGGATGGGCTACACCTTC. Protein sequence: CAWSVRAGMGYTF. The full variable domain, its missing parts supplied by reference TRBV30 and TRBJ1-2, is SQTIHQWPATLVQPVGSPLSLECTVEGTSNPNLYWYRQAAGRGLQLLFYSVGIGQISSEVPQNLSASRPQDRQFILSSKKLLLSDSGFYLCAWSVRAGMGYTFGSGTRLTVV.

The chain links TRBV11-2 to TRBJ2-5; possibly TRBD2 for D (6 bases). CDR1 is SGHAT, CDR2 FQNNGV, per germline. V was clipped by 1 base and J by 5 bases, with 14 bases between them. The CDR3 spans 15 residues. In DNA form, the CDR3 reads TGTGCCAGCAGCTTAGGTGGTACTAGCTTTGAGACCCAGTACTTC. This codes for CASSLGGTSFETQYF.

The chain couples TRBV7-8 to TRBJ1-2; 7 positions agree with TRBD1. The CDR3 spans 13 residues. Per germline, CDR1 SGHVS and CDR2 FQNEAQ. CDR3 protein: CASQGTRGYGYTF. For the CDR3, the DNA is TGTGCTTCACAGGGGACCCGGGGCTATGGCTACACCTTC.

This clone was counted a single time. A junction end diverges from the germline sequence, so it may reflect a read error. This CDR3 is CSSSVGDRDSTGYTF. Here the CDR3 DNA reads TGTTCCAGCAGCGTAGGAGACAGGGACTCCACTGGCTACACCTTC. The chain uses TRBV7-9 and TRBJ1-2; 7 bases are a match to TRBD1. The CDR3 is made up of 15 amino acids. CDR1 is SEHNR and CDR2 is FQNEAQ in the germline V gene (reference sequence). Full variable domain (rest looked up from reference TRBV7-9 and TRBJ1-2): DTGVSQNPRHKITKRGQNVTFRCDPISEHNRLYWYRQTLGQGPEFLTYFQNEAQLEKSRLLSDRFSAERPKGSFSTLEIQRTEQGDSAMYLCSSSVGDRDSTGYTFGSGTRLTVV.

The chain recombines TRBV2 with TRBJ2-7; the D gene is possibly TRBD2 (6 bases). The CDR3 covers 13 residues. The germline V gene has CDR1 SNHLY and CDR2 FYNNEI. V shed 4 bases and J shed 3 bases, with 10 bases lying between them. For the CDR3, the DNA is TGTGCCAGCAGTGTTGGCGGGGACTACGAGCAGTACTTC. This codes for CASSVGGDYEQYF.

V usage is TRBV7-9 and J usage is TRBJ1-1, with TRBD1 matching 9 bases. This CDR3 has 17 amino acids. Germline-derived CDR1 and CDR2 are SEHNR and FQNEAQ (reference sequence). V lost 3 bases, J lost 1 base, and 9 bases stayed unmatched. The CDR3 sequence: CASSLYRGLAKNTEAFF. The DNA for the CDR3 is TGTGCCAGCAGCTTGTACAGGGGGCTAGCCAAGAACACTGAAGCTTTCTTT. Drawing the rest from reference TRBV7-9 and TRBJ1-1, the complete variable domain is DTGVSQNPRHKITKRGQNVTFRCDPISEHNRLYWYRQTLGQGPEFLTYFQNEAQLEKSRLLSDRFSAERPKGSFSTLEIQRTEQGDSAMYLCASSLYRGLAKNTEAFFGQGTRLTVV.

The chain uses TRBV28 and TRBJ2-7; tentatively, D is TRBD2 (5 bases). Germline CDR1 and CDR2: MDHEN and SYDVKM. The CDR3 consists of 13 residues. V dropped 5 bases and J dropped 3 bases, with 11 bases sitting between them. The CDR3 here is CASSEGSGYEQYF. The CDR3 DNA reads TGTGCCAGCAGTGAGGGATCTGGCTACGAGCAGTACTTC.

V usage is TRBV15 and J usage is TRBJ2-5; D is ambiguous. This CDR3 comprises 11 residues. Germline V lookup: CDR1 LNHNV, CDR2 YYDKDF (reference sequence). The V end was cut by 4 bases, the J end by 5 bases, with 5 bases between. The CDR3 nucleotides read TGTGCCACCAGCAAGGAGGAGACCCAGTACTTC. It specifies CATSKEETQYF.

Points on this clone: The sample contains more than one DNA sequence encoding this CDR3. The chain carries TRBV30 and TRBJ1-1, with D uncertain. Germline CDR1 GTSNPN, CDR2 SVGIG (reference sequence). The CDR3 has 14 amino acids. Deletions cut 2 bases from V and 1 base from J, with 11 bases between. CDR3 coding DNA: TGTGCCTGGAGTACCCAGACACCGAACACTGAAGCTTTCTTT. Translation gives CAWSTQTPNTEAFF.